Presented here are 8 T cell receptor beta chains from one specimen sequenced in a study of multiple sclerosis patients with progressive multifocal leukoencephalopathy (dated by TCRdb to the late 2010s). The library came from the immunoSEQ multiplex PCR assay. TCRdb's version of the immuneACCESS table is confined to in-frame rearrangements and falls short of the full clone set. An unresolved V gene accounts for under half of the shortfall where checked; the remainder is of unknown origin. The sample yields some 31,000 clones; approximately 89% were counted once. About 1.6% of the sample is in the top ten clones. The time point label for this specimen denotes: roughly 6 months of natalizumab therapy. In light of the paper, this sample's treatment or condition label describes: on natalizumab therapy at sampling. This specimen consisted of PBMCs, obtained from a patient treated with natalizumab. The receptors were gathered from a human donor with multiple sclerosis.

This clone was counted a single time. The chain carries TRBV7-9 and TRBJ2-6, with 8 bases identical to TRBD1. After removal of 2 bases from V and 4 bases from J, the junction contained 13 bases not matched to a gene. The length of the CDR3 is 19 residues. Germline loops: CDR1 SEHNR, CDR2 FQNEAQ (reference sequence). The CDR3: CASSLNFWTGNTGANVLTF. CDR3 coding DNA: TGTGCCAGCAGCTTAAATTTTTGGACAGGGAATACCGGGGCCAACGTCCTGACTTTC.

For the CDR3, the DNA is TGTGCCAGCAGTTTAATTCTTGGGAGCGGGGCCTACAATGAGCAGTTCTTC. It encodes CASSLILGSGAYNEQFF. The gene calls are TRBV28 and TRBJ2-1; 7 nucleotides align to TRBD2. Germline CDR1 MDHEN, CDR2 SYDVKM. V lost 2 bases, J lost 2 bases, and 9 bases stayed unmatched. The CDR3 runs to 17 residues.

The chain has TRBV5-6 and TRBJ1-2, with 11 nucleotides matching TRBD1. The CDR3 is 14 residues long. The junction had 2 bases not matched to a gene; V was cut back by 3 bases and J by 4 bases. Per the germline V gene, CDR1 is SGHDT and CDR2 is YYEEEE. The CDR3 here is CASSSGTGGYGYTF. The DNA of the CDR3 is TGTGCCAGCAGCTCAGGGACAGGGGGCTATGGCTACACCTTC.

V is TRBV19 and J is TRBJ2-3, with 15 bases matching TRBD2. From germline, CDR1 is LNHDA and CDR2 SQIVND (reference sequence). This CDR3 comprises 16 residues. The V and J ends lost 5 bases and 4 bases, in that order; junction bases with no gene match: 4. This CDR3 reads CASSWTSGRAPDTQYF. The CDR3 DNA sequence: TGTGCCAGTAGTTGGACTAGCGGGAGGGCCCCAGATACGCAGTATTTT.

CDR3 sequence reads: CASSPGTAYEQYF. CDR3 coding DNA: TGTGCCAGTAGTCCAGGGACAGCCTACGAGCAGTACTTC. This rearrangement joins TRBV19 to TRBJ2-7; 7 bases line up with TRBD1. Germline V gene data show CDR1 as LNHDA and CDR2 as SQIVND (reference sequence). Trimming cost V 5 bases and J 2 bases; bases outside gene matches: 3. The CDR3 contains 13 residues.

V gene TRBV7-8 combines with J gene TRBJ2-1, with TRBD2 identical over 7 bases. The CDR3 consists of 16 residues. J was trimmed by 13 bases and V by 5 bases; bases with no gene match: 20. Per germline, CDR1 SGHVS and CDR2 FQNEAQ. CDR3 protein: CASSPQGGGGTMEQFF. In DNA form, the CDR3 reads TGTGCCAGCAGCCCCCAGGGTGGCGGGGGAACAATGGAACAGTTCTTC. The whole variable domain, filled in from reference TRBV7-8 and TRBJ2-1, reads GAGVSQSPRYKVAKRGQDVALRCDPISGHVSLFWYQQALGQGPEFLTYFQNEAQLDKSGLPSDRFFAERPEGSVSTLKIQRTQQEDSAVYLCASSPQGGGGTMEQFFGPGTRLTVL.

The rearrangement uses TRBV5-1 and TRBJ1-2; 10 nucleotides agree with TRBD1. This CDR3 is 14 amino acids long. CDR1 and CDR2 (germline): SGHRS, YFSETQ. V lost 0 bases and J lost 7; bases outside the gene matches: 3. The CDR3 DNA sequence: TGCGCCAGCAGCTTGGGACAGGGGGCATTTGGCTACACCTTC. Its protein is CASSLGQGAFGYTF. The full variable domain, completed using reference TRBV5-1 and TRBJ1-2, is KAGVTQTPRYLIKTRGQQVTLSCSPISGHRSVSWYQQTPGQGLQFLFEYFSETQRNKGNFPGRFSGRQFSNSRSEMNVSTLELGDSALYLCASSLGQGAFGYTFGSGTRLTVV.

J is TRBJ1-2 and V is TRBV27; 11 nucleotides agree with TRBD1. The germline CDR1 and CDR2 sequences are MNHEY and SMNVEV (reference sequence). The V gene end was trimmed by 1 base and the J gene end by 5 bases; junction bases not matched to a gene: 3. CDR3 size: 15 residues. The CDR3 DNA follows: TGTGCCAGCAGTTTATTTGGGGACAGGGGGTATGGCTACACCTTC. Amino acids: CASSLFGDRGYGYTF.